This TCR beta chain emerged from a study of type 1 and type 2 diabetes patients. Study information: The whole study generated 15 million to 20 million paired-end reads. Study-wide findings and caveats: With limited T2D and control samples, some T1D-only expanded clones may not be T1D-specific. Type 2 diabetes repertoires were more diverse than type 1 diabetes repertoires.

PCR was run on genomic DNA. Multiplex PCR with 30 forward and 13 reverse primers amplified the TCR beta CDR3. TCRdb ran MiXCR on the multiplex PCR reads and lists one entry per CDR3 protein. The table lists about 250,000 distinct CDR3 sequences, 47% of them singletons. Germline V gives CDR1 SGHVT, CDR2 SQSDAQ. This CDR3 comprises 18 residues. V trimming: 5 bases; J trimming: 4 bases; junction bases outside the gene matches: 11. Donors had no other autoimmune disease or infection in four weeks. As concerns this clonotype: The antigen remains unidentified.

This chain links TRBV7-4 with TRBJ2-7, with 16 bases matching TRBD2. The sequencing input was peripheral blood mononuclear cells (PBMCs). This receptor was identified in a man aged 18 to 30 with type 2 diabetes. CDR3 DNA: TGTGCCAGCAGCCCAGCGGGACTAGCGGGAGGGCCGTCGTACGAGCAGTACTTC. This sequence encodes CASSPAGLAGGPSYEQYF.